This T cell receptor (beta chain) originates from a study of T cell responses to AZD1222 COVID-19 vaccine. TCRdb keeps only in-frame clones here, not all; method: immunoSEQ multiplex PCR. The sample consists of around 100,000 clones, about 88% of them appearing once. Study outcomes and limitations: Compared with day 0, the breadth and depth of the Spike-specific TCR repertoire rose significantly after two doses of AZD1222. Among spike-specific TCRs, nearly half reportedly target unmutated variant regions. Only five or six individuals given AZD1222 were seropositive at baseline. Clonal diversity may have been underestimated, and the donors were mostly white British, with more females than males.

A remark on this clone: Its antigen remains unknown.

The sequenced sample was peripheral blood, obtained on day 0 of AZD1222 vaccination. The source of this sequence is an adult in good health.

CDR3 sequence: CASSIGGTGTDTQYF. The CDR3 DNA reads TGTGCCAGTAGTATAGGGGGGACGGGCACAGATACGCAGTATTTT. The rearrangement links TRBV19 to TRBJ2-3; possibly TRBD1 or TRBD2 for D (5 bases each). This CDR3 has 15 residues. The ends were cut back, 1 base at V and 1 base at J, with 9 bases in the middle. Germline loops: CDR1 LNHDA, CDR2 SQIVND (reference sequence). The full variable domain, its missing parts supplied by reference TRBV19 and TRBJ2-3, is DGGITQSPKYLFRKEGQNVTLSCEQNLNHDAMYWYRQDPGQGLRLIYYSQIVNDFQKGDIAEGYSVSREKKESFPLTVTSAQKNPTAFYLCASSIGGTGTDTQYFGPGTRLTVL.